These 10 T cell receptor beta chains were sequenced from one sample in a study of response to subunit inactivated influenza vaccine. TCRdb independently ran MiXCR on the RT-PCR reads; one entry per CDR3 protein. The table has approximately 520,000 distinct CDR3 sequences, roughly 25% seen once. The sequencing here drew on CD4+ T cells sorted from PBMCs, taken around 5 days after vaccination. Source of these receptors: a man aged 45-65 years who received an inactivated influenza vaccine.

This clonotype was observed a few times. The gene calls are TRBV28 and TRBJ2-2, with 7 bases aligning to TRBD1. The CDR3 covers 17 residues. V lost 3 bases and J lost 0; bases outside the gene matches: 7. The germline gives CDR1 MDHEN, CDR2 SYDVKM. CDR3 DNA sequence: TGTGCCAGCAGTTTTGGTTGGGACAGTACGAACACCGGGGAGCTGTTTTTT. Amino acid sequence: CASSFGWDSTNTGELFF. Full variable domain (rest looked up from reference TRBV28 and TRBJ2-2): DVKVTQSSRYLVKRTGEKVFLECVQDMDHENMFWYRQDPGLGLRLIYFSYDVKMKEKGDIPEGYSVSREKKERFSLILESASTNQTSMYLCASSFGWDSTNTGELFFGEGSRLTVL.

This sequence joins TRBV5-1 and TRBJ2-1; 9 positions match TRBD2. The CDR3 length is 15 residues. CDR1 SGHRS and CDR2 YFSETQ come from the germline V gene. V shed 3 bases, J shed 2 bases, and the junction held 3 bases outside the gene matches. The CDR3 loop is CASSYSGGPYNEQFF. DNA of the CDR3: TGCGCCAGCAGCTACAGCGGGGGGCCCTACAATGAGCAGTTCTTC.

This clonotype was seen a handful of times. Germline is not matched at one junction end, which may reflect a read error. V gene TRBV7-8 combines with J gene TRBJ2-7, with a possible D match to TRBD2 (5 bases). Germline V gene sequence: CDR1 SGHVS, CDR2 FQNEAQ. This CDR3 contains 12 residues. The CDR3, as DNA: TGTGCCAGCAGCTTAGTGGGAGTCCAACCCGATTTC. Encoded protein: CASSLVGVQPDF.

This clonotype has a handful of counts. The chain uses TRBV12-3 or TRBV12-4 and TRBJ2-1, with D uncertain. This CDR3 has 16 amino acids. The ends were cut back, 1 base at V and 2 bases at J, with 12 bases in the middle. The CDR3: CASSLGGRAPYNEQFF. The CDR3 nucleotides read TGTGCCAGCAGTTTAGGAGGAAGGGCCCCCTACAATGAGCAGTTCTTC.

The V and J genes are TRBV5-1 and TRBJ2-2; the D gene is possibly TRBD1 (6 bases). CDR3 length equals 15 residues. The V end was cut by 0 bases, the J end by 9 bases, with 15 bases between. Germline CDR1 and CDR2: SGHRS and YFSETQ. CDR3 residues: CASSLAVDRLRELFF. The CDR3 nucleotides read TGCGCCAGCAGCTTGGCGGTGGACAGACTGAGGGAGCTGTTTTTT.

The rearrangement joins TRBV10-3 to TRBJ2-3; TRBD1 aligns across 7 bases. V shed 2 bases, J shed 4 bases, and the junction held 3 bases outside the gene matches. There are 14 residues in the CDR3. Germline assignment: CDR1 ENHRY and CDR2 SYGVKD. CDR3 protein: CAISEVGQADTQYF. The CDR3 coding sequence is TGTGCCATCAGTGAGGTCGGACAGGCAGATACGCAGTATTTT.

This clonotype was seen repeatedly, ten times or more. The chain links TRBV29-1 to TRBJ2-1, with 7 bases that match TRBD2. CDR1 SQVTM and CDR2 ANQGSEA come from the germline V gene. The CDR3 consists of 14 residues. V was clipped by 4 bases and J by 0 bases; unmatched bases: 3. Here the CDR3 DNA reads TGCAGCGTTGTAGGCGGGAGCTCCTACAATGAGCAGTTCTTC. Residues: CSVVGGSSYNEQFF.

The rearrangement joins TRBV27 to TRBJ2-3; possibly TRBD1 for D (5 bases). The CDR3 spans 13 residues. CDR1 and CDR2 from the germline V gene are MNHEY and SMNVEV (reference sequence). Trimming took 7 bases from V and 6 from J, leaving 14 bases between them. The DNA for the CDR3 is TGTGCCAGCATGACTGCAGGGTTGGATACGCAGTATTTT. This gives the protein CASMTAGLDTQYF.

The chain joins TRBV24-1 to TRBJ2-5; possibly TRBD1 or TRBD2 for D (5 bases each). Trimming pared 3 bases from V and 0 bases from J, leaving 19 bases between. There are 18 residues in the CDR3. The germline V gene encodes CDR1 KGHDR and CDR2 SFDVKD. DNA for the CDR3: TGTGCCACCAGTGATGGACACGGGGATGCAGGATACCAAGAGACCCAGTACTTC. Amino acid sequence: CATSDGHGDAGYQETQYF.

This clonotype was observed a few times. The chain joins TRBV12-3 or TRBV12-4 to TRBJ2-7; 7 positions match TRBD2. The trim removed 6 bases at V and 1 base at J, leaving 6 bases unmatched. There are 14 residues in the CDR3. The CDR3: CASRRTRESYEQYF. Written as DNA, the CDR3 is TGTGCCAGCAGGCGGACTAGGGAATCCTACGAGCAGTACTTC.